This passage covers 27 T cell receptor beta chains from one sample sequenced in a study of T cell repertoires in cytomegalovirus infection. One entry per CDR3 protein results from TCRdb running MiXCR on the reads. The sample includes roughly 230,000 distinct CDR3 sequences, about 20% of them seen just once. The sequenced sample was CD8+ T cells from PBMCs. These receptors came from a human donor in good health (CMV status not recorded). Some clones in this sample may be carry-over from other donors' samples.

This clonotype was seen a handful of times. The rearrangement joins TRBV15 to TRBJ2-2; D ambiguous. The V and J ends lost 0 bases and 0 bases respectively, with 11 bases between them. There are 17 residues in the CDR3. Looked up from germline, CDR1 is LNHNV and CDR2 is YYDKDF (reference sequence). This CDR3 reads CATSRDRNVANTGELFF. The CDR3 region has the DNA TGTGCCACCAGCAGAGATAGGAACGTAGCGAACACCGGGGAGCTGTTTTTT.

For this clonotype: A much bigger clone sits one base away, suggesting this may be a read error. In DNA form, the CDR3 reads TGTACCAGCAGCTTAGTACCAGGCATGAGCTCCTACAATGAGCAGTTCTTC. Translation: CTSSLVPGMSSYNEQFF. The rearrangement uses TRBV7-2 and TRBJ2-1; no definite D call. The CDR3 length is 17 residues. V lost 1 base and J lost 0, with 13 bases in between. The germline V gene encodes CDR1 SGHTA and CDR2 FQGNSA.

The chain carries TRBV6-2 or TRBV6-3 and TRBJ2-1, with 12 bases aligning to TRBD2. Per the germline V gene, CDR1 is MNHEY and CDR2 is SVGEGT. The CDR3 extends over 16 amino acids. The V and J ends lost 4 bases and 7 bases, in that order; junction bases with no gene match: 8. The CDR3 DNA reads TGTGCCAGCAGTTCCACTAGCGGGGGGAGGAGGAATGAGCAGTTCTTC. Its protein product is CASSSTSGGRRNEQFF.

The chain has TRBV6-2 or TRBV6-3 and TRBJ1-1, with D tentatively TRBD1 (5 bases). This CDR3 comprises 15 residues. V was clipped by 0 bases and J by 3 bases, with 11 bases between them. Germline CDR1 is MNHEY and CDR2 is SVGEGT. Here the CDR3 reads CASSYSGQGDTEAFF. CDR3 nucleotide sequence: TGTGCCAGCAGTTACTCGGGGCAGGGAGACACTGAAGCTTTCTTT.

The V gene is TRBV7-9, the J gene TRBJ1-2, with D unresolved. Per germline, CDR1 SEHNR and CDR2 FQNEAQ (reference sequence). Trimming removed 1 base at V and 4 bases at J, with 10 bases between. This CDR3 is built from 14 residues. Here the CDR3 DNA reads TGTGCCAGCAGCTTAGTCGCTGTGGGCTATGGCTACACCTTC. It specifies CASSLVAVGYGYTF.

The genes are TRBV28 and TRBJ1-5, with D possibly being TRBD1 (5 bases). This CDR3 has 16 amino acids. Germline loops: CDR1 MDHEN, CDR2 SYDVKM. Trimming stripped 6 bases from V and 8 bases from J, with 23 bases between. For the CDR3, the DNA is TGTGCCAGCAGCCTCGCGGGGCAGGGAGCGGTGGAGCCCCAGCATTTT. It is translated as CASSLAGQGAVEPQHF.

V usage is TRBV27 and J usage is TRBJ2-2; D not certain. There are 13 residues in the CDR3. Trimming stripped 1 base from V and 2 bases from J, with 2 bases between. CDR1 is MNHEY and CDR2 is SMNVEV in the germline V gene (reference sequence). CDR3 nucleotide sequence: TGTGCCAGCAGTTTATATAACACCGGGGAGCTGTTTTTT. Protein product: CASSLYNTGELFF.

This clonotype was observed a handful of times. The rearrangement links TRBV6-6 to TRBJ1-3; perhaps TRBD1 as D (6 bases). The ends were cut back, 7 bases at V and 4 bases at J, with 29 bases in the middle. Germline V gene data show CDR1 as MNHNY and CDR2 as SVGAGI (reference sequence). The CDR3 extends over 19 amino acids. CDR3 in DNA: TGTGCCAGCATAGAGGAGCCACTGACGGACAGAAAATCCGGAAACACCATATATTTT. Residues: CASIEEPLTDRKSGNTIYF.

This rearrangement joins TRBV6-1 to TRBJ2-1; 9 nucleotides match TRBD2. Trimming cost V 7 bases and J 5 bases; bases outside gene matches: 15. Germline loops: CDR1 MNHNS, CDR2 SASEGT. This CDR3 is 17 amino acids long. The CDR3 region is CASTLVAGALGDNEQFF. CDR3 bases: TGTGCCAGCACCCTGGTAGCGGGGGCCTTAGGCGACAATGAGCAGTTCTTC.

There are a few counts of this clonotype. The rearrangement uses TRBV25-1 and TRBJ2-5, with D perhaps matching TRBD2 (6 bases). Germline CDR1 and CDR2: MGHDK and SYGVNS. The CDR3 loop spans 14 amino acids. V lost 1 base and J 3 bases, leaving 9 bases between the germline ends. The CDR3 nucleotides read TGTGCCAGCAGTGAATGGGAGGCCGAAGAGACCCAGTACTTC. Amino acids: CASSEWEAEETQYF.

This clonotype was counted a few times. The chain combines TRBV7-3 with TRBJ2-3; TRBD2 matches 13 bases. J was trimmed by 4 bases and V by 5 bases; bases with no gene match: 9. Germline CDR1 reads SGHTA; CDR2 reads FQGTGA. This CDR3 region has 17 residues. The CDR3 reads CASSPTTSGGLSDTQYF. CDR3 in DNA: TGTGCCAGCAGCCCAACGACTAGCGGGGGGCTTTCAGATACGCAGTATTTT.

The chain couples TRBV10-3 to TRBJ1-2, with D perhaps matching TRBD1 (5 bases). This CDR3 contains 15 residues. The germline gives CDR1 ENHRY, CDR2 SYGVKD. Trimming stripped 6 bases from V and 8 bases from J, with 22 bases between. The CDR3 DNA reads TGTGCCATCAGCGCCGGAGGGACGTTGAGGACCGGCTACACCTTC. Residues: CAISAGGTLRTGYTF.

The V and J genes are TRBV12-3 or TRBV12-4 and TRBJ2-1, with 11 bases matching TRBD1. With V trimmed by 1 base and J by 9 bases, 8 bases remained unmatched. The CDR3 runs to 16 residues. CDR3 region: CASSLVPGQGVSEQFF. DNA of the CDR3: TGTGCCAGCAGTTTAGTCCCGGGACAGGGGGTCAGTGAGCAGTTCTTC.

The chain carries TRBV3-1 and TRBJ2-1, with D possibly matching TRBD2 (5 bases). V was shortened by 0 bases and J by 4 bases, with 16 bases between the two germline ends. The CDR3 contains 17 residues. The germline CDR1 and CDR2 sequences are LGHDT and YNNKEL (reference sequence). For the CDR3, the DNA is TGTGCCAGCAGCCAAGATAAAGGGCTAGCTCCATACAATGAGCAGTTCTTC. Its translation: CASSQDKGLAPYNEQFF.

This chain uses TRBV6-6 with TRBJ2-3; 7 nucleotides line up with TRBD1. In germline, CDR1 is MNHNY, CDR2 SVGAGI (reference sequence). Unmatched junction bases numbered 7, after V lost 5 bases and J lost 2 bases. This CDR3 is built from 15 residues. The CDR3 reads CASSTRGRVTDTQYF. In DNA form, the CDR3 reads TGTGCCAGCAGTACTAGGGGGCGGGTCACAGATACGCAGTATTTT.

This clonotype was found a few times. The chain couples TRBV25-1 to TRBJ2-3; D is uncertain. The V and J ends lost 1 base and 6 bases respectively, with 8 bases between them. In germline, CDR1 is MGHDK, CDR2 SYGVNS. The CDR3 length is 13 residues. For the CDR3, the DNA is TGTGCCAGCAGTGAATCCGCCTGGGATACGCAGTATTTT. Protein sequence: CASSESAWDTQYF.

This clonotype has at least ten counts. The chain links TRBV28 to TRBJ2-7, with D perhaps TRBD1 or TRBD2 (5 bases each). This CDR3 is 12 amino acids long. V lost 3 bases and J 7 bases, leaving 10 bases between the germline ends. CDR1 is MDHEN, CDR2 SYDVKM, per germline. The CDR3 DNA reads as TGTGCCAGCAGTTTTGGGACGGGGGAGCAGTACTTC. Encoded protein: CASSFGTGEQYF.

The chain uses TRBV6-6 and TRBJ2-3; 14 bases are a match to TRBD2. Germline V lookup: CDR1 MNHNY, CDR2 SVGAGI (reference sequence). The CDR3 contains 13 residues. Trimming removed 5 bases from V and 10 bases from J; junction bases left unmatched: 2. The CDR3 DNA follows: TGTGCCAGCAGTGGACTAGCGGGGGGTTCGCAGTATTTT. Its translation: CASSGLAGGSQYF.

The table lists this clonotype with a few counts. The V and J genes are TRBV14 and TRBJ2-5, with 8 bases aligning to TRBD2. The length of the CDR3 is 14 residues. CDR1 is SGHDN, CDR2 FVKESK, per germline. The ends lost 1 base at V and 4 bases at J; junction bases unmatched: 2. In DNA form, the CDR3 reads TGTGCCAGCAGCCAAGTCGGGGGGGCAGAGACCCAGTACTTC. Amino acid sequence: CASSQVGGAETQYF. Complete variable domain (other parts from reference TRBV14 and TRBJ2-5): EAGVTQFPSHSVIEKGQTVTLRCDPISGHDNLYWYRRVMGKEIKFLLHFVKESKQDESGMPNNRFLAERTGGTYSTLKVQPAELEDSGVYFCASSQVGGAETQYFGPGTRLLVL.

V gene TRBV20-1 combines with J gene TRBJ2-5; no clear D. Between the trimmed V and J ends, which lost 5 bases and 0 bases, there was a span of 10 bases. Germline V gene data show CDR1 as DFQATT and CDR2 as SNEGSKA (reference sequence). The CDR3 extends over 13 amino acids. CDR3 in amino acids: CSAYTAYQETQYF. The CDR3 DNA reads as TGCAGTGCTTACACCGCGTACCAAGAGACCCAGTACTTC.

This chain uses TRBV7-9 with TRBJ2-3, with D maybe TRBD2 (6 bases). This CDR3 contains 13 residues. The V end was cut by 5 bases, the J end by 5 bases, with 11 bases between. The germline V gene has CDR1 SEHNR and CDR2 FQNEAQ (reference sequence). The chain's CDR3 is CASSQIGGDTQYF. The CDR3 DNA follows: TGTGCCAGCAGCCAGATCGGGGGAGATACGCAGTATTTT.

The chain uses TRBV28 and TRBJ2-3, with D maybe TRBD2 (6 bases). Per germline, CDR1 MDHEN and CDR2 SYDVKM. This CDR3 region has 16 residues. V shed 1 base and J shed 2 bases, with 13 bases lying between them. The CDR3 spells CASSLLGGSPTDTQYF. In nucleotides, the CDR3 is TGTGCCAGCAGTTTATTGGGGGGTTCTCCCACAGATACGCAGTATTTT.

This clonotype has a count of ten or more. J is TRBJ1-1 and V is TRBV7-2, with no clear D. The CDR3 runs 14 residues. Trimming stripped 3 bases from V and 1 base from J, with 9 bases between. The germline CDR1 and CDR2 sequences are SGHTA and FQGNSA. The CDR3 coding sequence is TGTGCCAGCAGCTTTTGGGAGGGGAACACTGAAGCTTTCTTT. Its translation is CASSFWEGNTEAFF. Full variable domain (missing parts from reference TRBV7-2 and TRBJ1-1): GAGVSQSPSNKVTEKGKDVELRCDPISGHTALYWYRQSLGQGLEFLIYFQGNSAPDKSGLPSDRFSAERTGGSVSTLTIQRTQQEDSAVYLCASSFWEGNTEAFFGQGTRLTVV.

This clonotype came up a few times. CDR3 protein: CASSLDPGDGYTF. The CDR3 nucleotides are TGTGCCAGCAGCTTAGATCCTGGAGATGGCTACACCTTC. This chain connects TRBV11-3 to TRBJ1-2; D remains unclear. The V and J ends lost 0 bases and 6 bases respectively, with 8 bases between them. The CDR3 length is 13 residues. Germline V CDR1 and CDR2: SGHNT, YENEEA.

This clonotype occurred many times. The rearrangement uses TRBV2 and TRBJ2-7, with D possibly matching TRBD2 (6 bases). Trimming shortened V by 7 bases and J by 0 bases, and 13 bases separated the two germline ends. This CDR3 comprises 14 residues. The germline V gene encodes CDR1 SNHLY and CDR2 FYNNEI. Written as DNA, the CDR3 is TGTGCCAGCAAGGTCCCGGGAGCCTCCTACGAGCAGTACTTC. Encoded protein: CASKVPGASYEQYF.

CDR3 sequence: CASSQAGGPYNEQFF. The CDR3, as DNA: TGTGCCAGTAGCCAAGCGGGGGGCCCTTACAATGAGCAGTTCTTC. V usage is TRBV19 and J usage is TRBJ2-1; 9 nucleotides line up with TRBD2. This CDR3 has 15 amino acids. Germline CDR1 and CDR2: LNHDA and SQIVND (reference sequence). The trim removed 6 bases at V and 4 bases at J, leaving 7 bases unmatched.

This sequence joins TRBV12-3 or TRBV12-4 and TRBJ2-2, with D maybe TRBD1 (6 bases). There are 15 residues in the CDR3. Trimming stripped 1 base from V and 2 bases from J, with 8 bases between. CDR3 coding DNA: TGTGCCAGCAGTTTAGTGGACAGCAACACCGGGGAGCTGTTTTTT. It translates to CASSLVDSNTGELFF.